The clone carrying this T cell receptor beta chain has a count of ten or more. Its matching antigen is unknown. The data are from a study of regulatory T cells in long-lasting Graves disease. Study details: By definition, persistent Graves' disease involved antithyroid drugs for over 5 years alongside positive TSH receptor antibodies. Overall study findings and caveats: Favoring TRBV28, TRBJ1-2 and TRBJ2-5 was a feature seen in persistent disease.

Indicated time point: persistent/refractory GD, antithyroid drugs over 5 years with positive TRAb. From PBMCs, RNA was extracted and then used to make the TCR library. An endocrinology department located in Xi'an, China, was where the patients came from. A volume of roughly 9.9 milliliters of peripheral blood was collected in EDTA tubes. Construction of the TCR beta libraries employed iRepertoire HTBI primers in conjunction with Arm-PCR of CDR3 regions. TCRdb processed the multiplex PCR reads anew with MiXCR; each CDR3 protein has one entry. There are about 470,000 distinct CDR3 sequences in the sample; less than 25% occur only once, and under 9% lies in the top ten. Germline-derived CDR1 and CDR2 are DFQATT and SNEGSKA (reference sequence). V lost 6 bases to trimming and J lost 1 base, with 10 bases between them. The CDR3 runs to 13 residues.

The clonotype comes from a female donor with Graves disease. The V call is TRBV20-1, the J call TRBJ1-5; D gene unclear. The sample was peripheral blood mononuclear cells (PBMCs), taken when the disease was refractory, from a patient treated with antithyroid drugs. The chain's CDR3 is CSAGSGSNQPQHF. For the CDR3, the DNA is TGCAGTGCAGGGTCGGGCAGCAATCAGCCCCAGCATTTT.